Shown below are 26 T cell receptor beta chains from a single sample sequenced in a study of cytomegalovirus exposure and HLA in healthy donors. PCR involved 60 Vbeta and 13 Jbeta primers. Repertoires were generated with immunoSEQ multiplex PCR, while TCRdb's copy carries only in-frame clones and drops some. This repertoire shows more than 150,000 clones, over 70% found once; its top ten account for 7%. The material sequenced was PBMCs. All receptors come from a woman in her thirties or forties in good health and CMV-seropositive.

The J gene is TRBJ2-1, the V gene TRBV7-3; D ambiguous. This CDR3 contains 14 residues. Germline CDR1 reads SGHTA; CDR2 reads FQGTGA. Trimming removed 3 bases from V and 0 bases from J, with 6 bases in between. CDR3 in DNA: TGTGCCAGCAGCTTGCCCGGCTCCTACAATGAGCAGTTCTTC. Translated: CASSLPGSYNEQFF. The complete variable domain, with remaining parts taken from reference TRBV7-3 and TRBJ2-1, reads GAGVSQTPSNKVTEKGKYVELRCDPISGHTALYWYRQSLGQGPEFLIYFQGTGAADDSGLPNDRFFAVRPEGSVSTLKIQRTERGDSAVYLCASSLPGSYNEQFFGPGTRLTVL.

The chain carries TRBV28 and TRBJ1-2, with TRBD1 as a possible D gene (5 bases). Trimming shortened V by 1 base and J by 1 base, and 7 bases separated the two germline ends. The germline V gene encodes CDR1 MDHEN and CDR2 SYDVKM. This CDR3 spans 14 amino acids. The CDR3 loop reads CASSLSRVNYGYTF. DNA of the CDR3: TGTGCCAGCAGTTTATCCAGGGTTAACTATGGCTACACCTTC.

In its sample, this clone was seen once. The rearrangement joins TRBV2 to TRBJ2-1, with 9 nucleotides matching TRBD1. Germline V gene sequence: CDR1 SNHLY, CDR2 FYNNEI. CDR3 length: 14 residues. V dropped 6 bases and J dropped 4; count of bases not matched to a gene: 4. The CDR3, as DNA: TGTGCCAGCAGAGGGACAGGGCCGTACAATGAGCAGTTCTTC. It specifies CASRGTGPYNEQFF.

The DNA for the CDR3 is TGTGCCAGCAGTTGGGCATCCCCCGCCTTCTATGGCTACACCTTC. Translation gives CASSWASPAFYGYTF. This sequence joins TRBV28 and TRBJ1-2; no clear D. The CDR3 runs to 15 residues. Germline values: CDR1 MDHEN, CDR2 SYDVKM. The ends were cut back, 4 bases at V and 4 bases at J, with 16 bases in the middle.

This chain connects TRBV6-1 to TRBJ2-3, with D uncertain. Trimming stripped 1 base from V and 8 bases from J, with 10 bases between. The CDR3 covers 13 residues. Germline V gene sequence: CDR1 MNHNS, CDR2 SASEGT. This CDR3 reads CASSEGRRGTQYF. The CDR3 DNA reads TGTGCCAGCAGTGAAGGCAGAAGAGGTACGCAGTATTTT.

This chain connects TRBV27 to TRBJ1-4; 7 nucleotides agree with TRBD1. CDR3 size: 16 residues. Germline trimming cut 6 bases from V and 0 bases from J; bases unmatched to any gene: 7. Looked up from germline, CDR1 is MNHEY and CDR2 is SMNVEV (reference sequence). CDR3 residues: CASRSRGTSTNEKLFF. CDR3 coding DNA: TGTGCCAGCAGGAGCAGGGGGACTTCAACTAATGAAAAACTGTTTTTT.

The CDR3: CASSRETGVTEAFF. DNA of the CDR3: TGCGCCAGCAGCCGCGAAACAGGGGTCACTGAAGCTTTCTTT. The chain uses TRBV5-1 and TRBJ1-1; 7 bases are shared with TRBD1. Germline V gene data show CDR1 as SGHRS and CDR2 as YFSETQ. The CDR3 contains 14 residues. The V gene end was trimmed by 4 bases and the J gene end by 4 bases; junction bases not matched to a gene: 7.

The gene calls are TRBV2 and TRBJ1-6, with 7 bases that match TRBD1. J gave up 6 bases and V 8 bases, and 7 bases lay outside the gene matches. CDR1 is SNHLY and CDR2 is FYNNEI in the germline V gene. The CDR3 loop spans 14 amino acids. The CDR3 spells CASVAGGINSPLHF. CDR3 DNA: TGTGCCAGCGTGGCAGGGGGTATTAATTCACCCCTCCACTTT.

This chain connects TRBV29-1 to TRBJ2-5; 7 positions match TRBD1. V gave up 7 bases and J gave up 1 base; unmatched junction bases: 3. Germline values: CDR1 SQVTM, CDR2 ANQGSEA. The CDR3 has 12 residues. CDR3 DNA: TGCAGCGCAGGGACAGTCCAAGAGACCCAGTACTTC. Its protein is CSAGTVQETQYF.

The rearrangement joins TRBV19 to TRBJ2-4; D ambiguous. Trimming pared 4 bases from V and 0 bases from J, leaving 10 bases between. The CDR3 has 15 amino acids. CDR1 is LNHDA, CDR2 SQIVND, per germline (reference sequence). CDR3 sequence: CASSNRWLAKNIQYF. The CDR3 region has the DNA TGTGCCAGTAGTAATCGATGGCTAGCCAAAAACATTCAGTACTTC.

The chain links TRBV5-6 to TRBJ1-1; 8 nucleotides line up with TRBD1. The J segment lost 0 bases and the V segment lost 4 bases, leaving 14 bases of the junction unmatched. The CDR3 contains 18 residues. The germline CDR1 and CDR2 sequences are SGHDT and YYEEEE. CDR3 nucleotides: TGTGCCAGCAGCCTAGACAGGGGACGGGGAGCCATGAACACTGAAGCTTTCTTT. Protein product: CASSLDRGRGAMNTEAFF.

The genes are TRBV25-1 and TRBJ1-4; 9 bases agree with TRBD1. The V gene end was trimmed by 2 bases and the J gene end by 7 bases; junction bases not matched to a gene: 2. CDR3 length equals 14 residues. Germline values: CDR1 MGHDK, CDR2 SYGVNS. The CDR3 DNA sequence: TGTGCCAGCAGTGAAACAGGGGGCCTTGAAAAACTGTTTTTT. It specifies CASSETGGLEKLFF.

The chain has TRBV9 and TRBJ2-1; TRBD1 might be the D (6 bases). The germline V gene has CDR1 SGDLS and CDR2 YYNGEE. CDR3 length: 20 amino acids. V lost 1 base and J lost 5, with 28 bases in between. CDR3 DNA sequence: TGTGCCAGCAGCGTAACAACAGGGATGAATCCAGACCTAAGAAACAATGAGCAGTTCTTC. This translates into CASSVTTGMNPDLRNNEQFF.

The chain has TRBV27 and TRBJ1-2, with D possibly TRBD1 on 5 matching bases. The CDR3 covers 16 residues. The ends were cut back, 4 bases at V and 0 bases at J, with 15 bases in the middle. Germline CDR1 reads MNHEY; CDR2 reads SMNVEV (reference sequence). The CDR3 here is CASSSRGTLANYGYTF. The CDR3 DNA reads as TGTGCCAGCAGTTCCCGGGGGACCTTAGCTAACTATGGCTACACCTTC.

The CDR3 loop reads CASSLRDIYGYTF. The CDR3 coding sequence is TGTGCCAGCAGTTTAAGGGACATCTATGGCTACACCTTC. The chain combines TRBV2 with TRBJ1-2, with D possibly being TRBD1 (6 bases). With 5 bases removed from V and 4 bases from J, the gap between germline ends came to 11 bases. CDR1 SNHLY and CDR2 FYNNEI come from the germline V gene. The length of the CDR3 is 13 residues.

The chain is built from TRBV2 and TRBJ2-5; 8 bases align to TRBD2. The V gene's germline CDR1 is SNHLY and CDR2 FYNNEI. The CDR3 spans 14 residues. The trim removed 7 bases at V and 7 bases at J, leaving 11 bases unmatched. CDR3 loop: CASKVSGAGGTQYF. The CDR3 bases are TGTGCCAGCAAAGTCAGCGGGGCGGGAGGGACCCAGTACTTC. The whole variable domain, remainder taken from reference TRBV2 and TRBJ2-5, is EPEVTQTPSHQVTQMGQEVILRCVPISNHLYFYWYRQILGQKVEFLVSFYNNEISEKSEIFDDQFSVERPDGSNFTLKIRSTKLEDSAMYFCASKVSGAGGTQYFGPGTRLLVL.

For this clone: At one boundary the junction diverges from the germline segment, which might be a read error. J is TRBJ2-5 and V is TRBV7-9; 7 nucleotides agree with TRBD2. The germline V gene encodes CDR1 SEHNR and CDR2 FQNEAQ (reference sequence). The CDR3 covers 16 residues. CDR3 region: CSSSLATSVRRETQYF. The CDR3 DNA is TGTTCCAGCAGCTTAGCCACTAGCGTGCGCAGAGAGACCCAGTACTTC.

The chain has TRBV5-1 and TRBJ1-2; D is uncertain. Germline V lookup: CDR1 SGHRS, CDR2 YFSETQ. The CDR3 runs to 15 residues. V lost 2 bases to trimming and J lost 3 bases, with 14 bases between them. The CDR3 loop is CASSFNPAADYGYTF. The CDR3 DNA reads TGCGCCAGCAGCTTTAACCCTGCGGCAGACTATGGCTACACCTTC.

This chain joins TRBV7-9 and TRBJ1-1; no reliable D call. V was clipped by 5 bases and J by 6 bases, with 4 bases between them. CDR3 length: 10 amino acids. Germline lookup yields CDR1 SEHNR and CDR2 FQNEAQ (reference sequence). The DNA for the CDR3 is TGTGCCAGCAGCCTTTCTGAAGCTTTCTTT. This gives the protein CASSLSEAFF.

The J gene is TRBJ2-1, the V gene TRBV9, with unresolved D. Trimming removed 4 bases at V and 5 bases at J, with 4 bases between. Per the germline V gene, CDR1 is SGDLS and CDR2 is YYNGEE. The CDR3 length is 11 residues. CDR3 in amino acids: CASSLDNEQFF. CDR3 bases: TGTGCCAGCAGCCTTGACAATGAGCAGTTCTTC. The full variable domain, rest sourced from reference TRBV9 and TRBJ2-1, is DSGVTQTPKHLITATGQRVTLRCSPRSGDLSVYWYQQSLDQGLQFLIQYYNGEERAKGNILERFSAQQFPDLHSELNLSSLELGDSALYFCASSLDNEQFFGPGTRLTVL.

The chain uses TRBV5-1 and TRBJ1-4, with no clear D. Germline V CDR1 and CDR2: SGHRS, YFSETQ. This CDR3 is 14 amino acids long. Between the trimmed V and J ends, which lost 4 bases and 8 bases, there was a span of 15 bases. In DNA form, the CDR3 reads TGCGCCAGCAGCCGAGGACCACCGGGGGAAAAACTGTTTTTT. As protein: CASSRGPPGEKLFF.

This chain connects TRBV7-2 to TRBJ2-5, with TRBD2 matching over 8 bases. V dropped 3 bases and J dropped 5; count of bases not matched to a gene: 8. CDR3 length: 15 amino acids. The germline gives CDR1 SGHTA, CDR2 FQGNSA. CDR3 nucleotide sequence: TGTGCCAGCAGCTTGTATGTAGCGGGGCGTGAGACCCAGTACTTC. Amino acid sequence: CASSLYVAGRETQYF.

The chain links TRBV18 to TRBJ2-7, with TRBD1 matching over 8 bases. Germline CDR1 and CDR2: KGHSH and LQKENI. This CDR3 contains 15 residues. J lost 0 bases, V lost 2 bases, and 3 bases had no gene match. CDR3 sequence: CASSPTTGVSYEQYF. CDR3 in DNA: TGTGCCAGCTCACCAACGACAGGGGTCTCCTACGAGCAGTACTTC.

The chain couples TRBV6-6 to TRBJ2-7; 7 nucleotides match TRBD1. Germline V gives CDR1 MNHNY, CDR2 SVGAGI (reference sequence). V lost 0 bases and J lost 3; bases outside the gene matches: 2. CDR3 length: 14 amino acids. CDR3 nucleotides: TGTGCCAGCAGTTACTCAGGACAGGTCTACGAGCAGTACTTC. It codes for CASSYSGQVYEQYF.

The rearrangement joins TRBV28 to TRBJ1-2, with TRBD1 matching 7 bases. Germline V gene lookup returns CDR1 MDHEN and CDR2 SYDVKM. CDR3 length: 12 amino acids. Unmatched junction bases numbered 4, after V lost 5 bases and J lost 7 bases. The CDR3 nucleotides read TGTGCCAGCAGTCCGAACAGGGGTGGCTACACCTTC. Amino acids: CASSPNRGGYTF.

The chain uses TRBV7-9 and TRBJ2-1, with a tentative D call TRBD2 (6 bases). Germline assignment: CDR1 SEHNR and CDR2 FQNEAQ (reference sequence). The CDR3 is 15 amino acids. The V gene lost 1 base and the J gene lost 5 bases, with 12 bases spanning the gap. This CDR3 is CASSLGFSGDNEQFF. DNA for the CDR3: TGTGCCAGCAGCTTAGGGTTTAGCGGTGACAATGAGCAGTTCTTC.